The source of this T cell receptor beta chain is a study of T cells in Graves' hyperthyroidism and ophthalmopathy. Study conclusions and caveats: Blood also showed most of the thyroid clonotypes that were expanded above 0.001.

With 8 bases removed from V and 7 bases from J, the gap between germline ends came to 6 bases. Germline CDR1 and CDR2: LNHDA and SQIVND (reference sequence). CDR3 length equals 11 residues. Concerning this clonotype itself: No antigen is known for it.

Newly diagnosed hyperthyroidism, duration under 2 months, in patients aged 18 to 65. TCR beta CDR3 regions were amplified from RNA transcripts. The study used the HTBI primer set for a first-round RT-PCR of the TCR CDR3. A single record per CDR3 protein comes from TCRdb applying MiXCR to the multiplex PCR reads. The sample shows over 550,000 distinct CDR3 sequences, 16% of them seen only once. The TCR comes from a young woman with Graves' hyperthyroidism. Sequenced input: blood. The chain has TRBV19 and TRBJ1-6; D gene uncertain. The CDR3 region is CASAGNSPLHF. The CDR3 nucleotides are TGTGCCAGTGCCGGGAATTCACCCCTCCACTTT.